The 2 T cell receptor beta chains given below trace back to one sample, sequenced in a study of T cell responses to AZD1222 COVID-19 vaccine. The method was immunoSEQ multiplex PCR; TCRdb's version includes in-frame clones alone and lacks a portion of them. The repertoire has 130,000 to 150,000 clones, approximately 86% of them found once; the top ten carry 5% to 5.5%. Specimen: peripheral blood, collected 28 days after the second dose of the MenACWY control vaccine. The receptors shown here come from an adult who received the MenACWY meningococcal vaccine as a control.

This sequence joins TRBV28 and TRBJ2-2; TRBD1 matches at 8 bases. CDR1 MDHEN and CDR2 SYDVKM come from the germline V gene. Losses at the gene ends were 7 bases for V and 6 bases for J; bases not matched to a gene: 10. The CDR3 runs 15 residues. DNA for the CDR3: TGTGCCAGCACCACCCTCGGACAGGGCCCCGGGGAGCTGTTTTTT. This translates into CASTTLGQGPGELFF.

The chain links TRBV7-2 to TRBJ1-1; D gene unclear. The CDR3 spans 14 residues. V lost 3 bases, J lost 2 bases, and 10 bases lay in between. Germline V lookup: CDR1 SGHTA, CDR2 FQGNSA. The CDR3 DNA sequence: TGTGCCAGCAGCTTCGCAGGCACCAACACTGAAGCTTTCTTT. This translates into CASSFAGTNTEAFF.